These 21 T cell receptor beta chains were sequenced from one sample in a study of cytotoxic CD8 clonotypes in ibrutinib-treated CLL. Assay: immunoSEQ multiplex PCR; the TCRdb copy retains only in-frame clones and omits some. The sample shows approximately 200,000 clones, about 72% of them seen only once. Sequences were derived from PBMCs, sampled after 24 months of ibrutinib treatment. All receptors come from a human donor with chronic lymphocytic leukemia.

CDR3 in amino acids: CASSLHRQGGGYEQYF. The CDR3 DNA is TGTGCCAGCAGTTTACATCGACAGGGGGGAGGATACGAGCAGTACTTC. The chain combines TRBV28 with TRBJ2-7; 9 bases agree with TRBD1. Germline V gene sequence: CDR1 MDHEN, CDR2 SYDVKM. The CDR3 extends over 16 amino acids. V shed 2 bases and J 4 bases; nucleotides not matched to a gene: 9.

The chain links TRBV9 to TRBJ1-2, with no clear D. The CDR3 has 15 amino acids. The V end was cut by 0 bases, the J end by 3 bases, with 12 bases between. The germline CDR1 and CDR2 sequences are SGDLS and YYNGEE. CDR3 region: CASSVGISVYYGYTF. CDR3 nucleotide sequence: TGTGCCAGCAGCGTAGGAATCTCTGTCTACTATGGCTACACCTTC.

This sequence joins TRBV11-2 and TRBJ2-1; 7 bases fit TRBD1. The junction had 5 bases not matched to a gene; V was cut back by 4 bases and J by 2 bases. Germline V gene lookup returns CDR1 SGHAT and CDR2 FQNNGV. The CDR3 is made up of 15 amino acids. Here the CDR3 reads CASSYYRGTYNEQFF. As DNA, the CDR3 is TGTGCCAGCAGCTATTACAGGGGAACCTACAATGAGCAGTTCTTC.

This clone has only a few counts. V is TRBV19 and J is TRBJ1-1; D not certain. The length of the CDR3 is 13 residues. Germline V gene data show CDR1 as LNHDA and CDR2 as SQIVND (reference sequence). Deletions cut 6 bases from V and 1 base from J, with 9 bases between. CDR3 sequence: CASRRDTNTEAFF. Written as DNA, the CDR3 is TGTGCCAGTAGGCGGGATACGAACACTGAAGCTTTCTTT.

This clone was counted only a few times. CDR3 nucleotides: TGCGCCAGCAGCCTTCCGAGAAGCTCATCTGAAAAACTGTTTTTT. Translated, it gives CASSLPRSSSEKLFF. The chain links TRBV4-1 to TRBJ1-4, with D uncertain. The V end lost 4 bases, the J end lost 7 bases, and 16 bases lay between the germline ends. Germline V gene lookup returns CDR1 MGHRA and CDR2 YSYEKL. The CDR3 is 15 residues long.

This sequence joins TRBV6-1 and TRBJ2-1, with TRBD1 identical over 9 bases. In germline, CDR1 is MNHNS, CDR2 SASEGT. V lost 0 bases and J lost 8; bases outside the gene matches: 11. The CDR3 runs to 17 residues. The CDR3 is CASSEAMGTGREDEQFF. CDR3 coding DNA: TGTGCCAGCAGTGAAGCAATGGGGACAGGGAGAGAGGATGAGCAGTTCTTC.

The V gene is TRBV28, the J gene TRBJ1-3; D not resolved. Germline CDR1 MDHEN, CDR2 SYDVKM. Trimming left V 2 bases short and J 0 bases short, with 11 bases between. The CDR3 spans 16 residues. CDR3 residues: CASSLPPGFSGNTIYF. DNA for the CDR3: TGTGCCAGCAGTTTACCCCCCGGTTTCTCTGGAAACACCATATATTTT.

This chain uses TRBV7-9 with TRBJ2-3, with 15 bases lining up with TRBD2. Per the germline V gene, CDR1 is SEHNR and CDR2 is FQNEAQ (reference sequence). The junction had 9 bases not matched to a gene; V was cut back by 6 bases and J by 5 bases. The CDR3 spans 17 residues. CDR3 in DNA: TGTGCCAGCAGTTCAATCGGACTAGCGGGAGGGCAAGATACGCAGTATTTT. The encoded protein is CASSSIGLAGGQDTQYF.

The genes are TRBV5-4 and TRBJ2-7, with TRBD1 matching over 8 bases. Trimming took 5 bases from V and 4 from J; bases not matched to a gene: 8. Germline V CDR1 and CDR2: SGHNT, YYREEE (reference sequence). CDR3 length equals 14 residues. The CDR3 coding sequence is TGTGCCAGCAGTACGACAGGGGTCAGGTACGAGCAGTACTTC. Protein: CASSTTGVRYEQYF.

CDR3 loop: CASSVRHRNTGELFF. The CDR3 bases are TGTGCCAGCAGTGTTCGTCACAGGAACACCGGGGAGCTGTTTTTT. The gene calls are TRBV2 and TRBJ2-2; D is uncertain. The CDR3 extends over 15 amino acids. The ends were cut back, 4 bases at V and 1 base at J, with 10 bases in the middle. Germline loops: CDR1 SNHLY, CDR2 FYNNEI.

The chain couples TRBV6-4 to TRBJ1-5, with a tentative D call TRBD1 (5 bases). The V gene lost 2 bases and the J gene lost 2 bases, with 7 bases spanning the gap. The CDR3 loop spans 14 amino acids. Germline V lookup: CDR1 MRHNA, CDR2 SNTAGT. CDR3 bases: TGTGCCAGCAGTGACGTGGGGGGCAATCAGCCCCAGCATTTT. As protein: CASSDVGGNQPQHF.

The CDR3 sequence: CATQRASGNEQFF. The CDR3 DNA sequence: TGTGCCACTCAAAGGGCTAGCGGCAATGAGCAGTTCTTC. This chain uses TRBV15 with TRBJ2-1; 7 positions match TRBD2. CDR1 is LNHNV, CDR2 YYDKDF, per germline (reference sequence). V trimming: 9 bases; J trimming: 6 bases; junction bases outside the gene matches: 8. There are 13 residues in the CDR3.

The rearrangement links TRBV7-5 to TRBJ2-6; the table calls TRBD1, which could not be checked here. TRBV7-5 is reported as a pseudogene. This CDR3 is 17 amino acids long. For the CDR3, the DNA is TGTGTCAGAAGCTCGGGACAGGGGGTGTCTGGGGCCAACGTCCTGACTTTC. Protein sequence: CVRSSGQGVSGANVLTF.

The CDR3 coding sequence is TGTGCCAGCAGACCTTCCTTAGGTGGCGCCGGGGAGCTGTTTTTT. Amino acids: CASRPSLGGAGELFF. The rearrangement uses TRBV6-4 and TRBJ2-2; D uncertain. The CDR3 has 15 amino acids. Trimming left V 6 bases short and J 6 bases short, with 17 bases between. CDR1 and CDR2 from the germline V gene are MRHNA and SNTAGT.

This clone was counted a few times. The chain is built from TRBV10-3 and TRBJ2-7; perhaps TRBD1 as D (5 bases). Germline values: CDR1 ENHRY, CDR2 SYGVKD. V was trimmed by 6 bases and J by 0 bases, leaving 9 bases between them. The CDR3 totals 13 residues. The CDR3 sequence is CAISETASYEQYF. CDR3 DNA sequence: TGTGCCATCAGCGAGACAGCCTCCTACGAGCAGTACTTC.

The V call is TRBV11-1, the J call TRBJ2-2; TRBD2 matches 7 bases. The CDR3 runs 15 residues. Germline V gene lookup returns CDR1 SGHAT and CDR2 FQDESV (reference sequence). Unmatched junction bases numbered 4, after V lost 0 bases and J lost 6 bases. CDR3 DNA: TGTGCCAGCAGCTTAGCGGGAGGGCCGTCCGGGGAGCTGTTTTTT. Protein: CASSLAGGPSGELFF. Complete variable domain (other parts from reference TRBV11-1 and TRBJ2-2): EAEVAQSPRYKITEKSQAVAFWCDPISGHATLYWYRQILGQGPELLVQFQDESVVDDSQLPKDRFSAERLKGVDSTLKIQPAELGDSAMYLCASSLAGGPSGELFFGEGSRLTVL.

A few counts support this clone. The CDR3 bases are TGTGCCAGCCGGCCTACCCTCGGCTACACCTTC. This codes for CASRPTLGYTF. The genes are TRBV2 and TRBJ1-2; D is unresolved. V was cut by 8 bases and J by 8 bases, with 12 bases left in between. CDR3 length: 11 residues. Germline CDR1 SNHLY, CDR2 FYNNEI.

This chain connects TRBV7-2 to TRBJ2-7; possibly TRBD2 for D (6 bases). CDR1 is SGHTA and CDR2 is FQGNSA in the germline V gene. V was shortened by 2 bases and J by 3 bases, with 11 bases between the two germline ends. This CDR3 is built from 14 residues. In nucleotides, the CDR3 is TGTGCCAGCAGCTTACGGCGGGAAAGCTACGAGCAGTACTTC. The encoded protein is CASSLRRESYEQYF.

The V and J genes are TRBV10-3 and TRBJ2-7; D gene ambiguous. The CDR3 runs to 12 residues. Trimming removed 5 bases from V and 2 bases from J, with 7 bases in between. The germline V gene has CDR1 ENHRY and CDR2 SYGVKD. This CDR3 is CAISLVAYEQYF. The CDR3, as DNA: TGTGCCATCAGTTTAGTGGCCTACGAGCAGTACTTC.

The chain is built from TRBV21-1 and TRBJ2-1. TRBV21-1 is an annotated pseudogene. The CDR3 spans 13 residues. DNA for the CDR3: TGTGCCAGCAGCAAAGAAAAAAACAATGAGCAGTTCTTC. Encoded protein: CASSKEKNNEQFF.

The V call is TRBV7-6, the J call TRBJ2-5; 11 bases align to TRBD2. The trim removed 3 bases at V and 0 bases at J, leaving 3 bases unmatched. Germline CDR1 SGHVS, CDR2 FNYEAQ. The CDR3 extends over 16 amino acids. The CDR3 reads CASSFASGRYQETQYF. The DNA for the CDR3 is TGTGCCAGCAGCTTTGCTAGCGGGAGGTACCAAGAGACCCAGTACTTC.